Listed below are T cell receptor beta chains from one sample, sequenced in a study of PD-1 blockade in classical Hodgkin lymphoma. Generated by immunoSEQ multiplex PCR, the TCRdb table keeps only in-frame clones and is missing some. The repertoire has 70,000 to 80,000 clones, about 92% of them found once; the top ten carry under 9.5%. The sequencing used peripheral blood mononuclear cells (PBMCs), collected at baseline. These receptor sequences come from a human donor with classical Hodgkin lymphoma. CDR3s include the opening cysteine and the closing phenylalanine or tryptophan. The D gene is left open where the match is weak. Size values are once, few and many counts, or a class for expanded clones, and some rows have none.

>TRBD1|TRBV19|-|TRBJ1-2
CASSIPDRARYTF
TGTGCCAGTAGTATTCCCGACAGGGCGCGCTACACCTTC
>TRBD1|TRBV11-1|-|TRBJ2-7
CASRETGVHEQYF
TGTGCCAGCAGAGAAACAGGGGTCCACGAGCAGTACTTC
>-|TRBV5-8|-|TRBJ2-1
CASSFIEKLNNEQFF
TGTGCCAGCAGCTTTATAGAGAAACTTAACAATGAGCAGTTCTTC
>-|TRBV6-5|-|TRBJ2-3
CASSLGGSTDTQYF
TGTGCCAGCAGTTTAGGTGGCAGCACAGATACGCAGTATTTT
>-|TRBV6-5|-|TRBJ1-1
CASSRLMNTEAFF
TGTGCCAGCAGTCGATTGATGAACACTGAAGCTTTCTTT
>TRBD1|TRBV19|-|TRBJ2-7
CASSPGTGQRSYEQYF
TGTGCCAGTAGTCCCGGGACAGGCCAACGCTCCTACGAGCAGTACTTC
>TRBD1|TRBV30|-|TRBJ1-4
CAWSPGQGEKLFF
TGTGCCTGGAGTCCCGGACAGGGGGAAAAACTGTTTTTT
>TRBD2|TRBV7-3|-|TRBJ2-1
CASSLGTSGSNEQFF
TGTGCCAGCAGCTTAGGGACTAGCGGGAGCAATGAGCAGTTCTTC
>-|TRBV6-1|-|TRBJ2-7
CASSEVAGVLNEQYF
TGTGCCAGCAGTGAGGTAGCAGGGGTTCTAAACGAGCAGTACTTC
>TRBD1|TRBV27|-|TRBJ2-7
CASRQGTSYEQYF
TGTGCCAGCAGACAGGGGACCTCCTACGAGCAGTACTTC
>TRBD1|TRBV7-2|-|TRBJ2-7
CASSLTGVLYEQYF
TGTGCCAGCAGCTTGACAGGGGTTTTATACGAGCAGTACTTC
>-|TRBV4-1|-|TRBJ2-3
CASSPGGYTDTQYF
TGCGCCAGCAGCCCCGGGGGATACACAGATACGCAGTATTTT
>-|TRBV6-5|-|TRBJ2-3
CASSQNRGYGEYF
TGTGCCAGCAGCCAAAACCGGGGCTATGGAGAGTATTTT
>TRBD2|TRBV19|-|TRBJ2-4
CASSIGGAKNIQYF
TGTGCCAGTAGTATCGGGGGGGCCAAAAACATTCAGTACTTC
>-|TRBV9|-|TRBJ2-3
CASSSPQGWGTDTQYF
TGTGCCAGCAGCTCCCCCCAGGGATGGGGCACAGATACGCAGTATTTT
>TRBD2|TRBV11-3|-|TRBJ2-3
CASSLIQTGGDTQYF
TGTGCCAGCAGCTTAATCCAAACGGGGGGGGATACGCAGTATTTT
>-|TRBV7-3|-|TRBJ2-4
CASSYGGSRGNIQYF
TGTGCCAGCAGTTACGGAGGGTCGAGAGGAAACATTCAGTACTTC
>TRBD1|TRBV30|-|TRBJ1-6
CAWAQTGRSDSPLHF
TGTGCCTGGGCTCAGACAGGGCGCTCGGATTCACCCCTCCACTTT
>-|TRBV18|-|TRBJ2-7
CASSPDGIQGYEQYF
TGTGCCAGCTCCCCAGACGGGATCCAAGGCTACGAGCAGTACTTC
>-|TRBV19|once|TRBJ2-4
CASMGQGWAKNIQYF
TGTGCCAGTATGGGGCAGGGGTGGGCCAAAAACATTCAGTACTTC
>-|TRBV29-1|once|TRBJ1-2
CSADSLRVGGYTF
TGCAGCGCGGACTCTTTGCGTGTCGGCGGCTACACCTTC
>TRBD2|TRBV19|-|TRBJ2-7
CASSIVGTSYEQYF
TGTGCCAGTAGTATAGTTGGGACTAGCTACGAGCAGTACTTC
>-|TRBV4-3|once|TRBJ2-2
CASSPTGLNTGELFF
TGCGCCAGCAGCCCGACAGGATTGAACACCGGGGAGCTGTTTTTT
>TRBD1|TRBV27|-|TRBJ2-7
CASRGTGEIEEQYF
TGTGCCAGCAGGGGTACAGGGGAAATAGAGGAGCAGTACTTC
>TRBD2|TRBV10-3|-|TRBJ2-3
CAISEDGLAGGPKSTDTQYF
TGTGCCATCAGTGAGGACGGCCTAGCGGGGGGCCCTAAGAGCACAGATACGCAGTATTTT
>-|TRBV2|-|TRBJ1-1
CASSAELRAFF
TGTGCCAGCAGCGCCGAGCTAAGAGCTTTCTTT
>-|TRBV5-6|-|TRBJ1-4
CASSPAPQATNEKLFF
TGTGCCAGCAGCCCCGCCCCCCAAGCAACTAATGAAAAACTGTTTTTT
>-|TRBV6-5|-|TRBJ2-7
CASSYLSAPGAEQYF
TGTGCCAGCAGTTACCTTAGCGCCCCTGGGGCCGAGCAGTACTTC
>-|TRBV7-9|-|TRBJ1-2
CASSLVDLPLGYTF
TGTGCCAGCAGCTTAGTGGACCTCCCCCTTGGCTACACCTTC
>-|TRBV7-2|-|TRBJ2-5
CASSQPWGGAQETQYF
TGTGCCAGCAGCCAACCGTGGGGGGGGGCTCAAGAGACCCAGTACTTC